This T cell receptor (beta chain) is from a study of blood T cells in healthy people across ages. For the second PCR, which ran for 7 to 11 cycles, a sample-barcoded 5' primer and a J-beta primer mix were used. TCRdb called the 5' RACE reads again in MiXCR, with one record for every CDR3 protein. The profile shows around 1,600,000 distinct CDR3 sequences, under 55% of them singletons. The sample providers were healthy Caucasian people from Russia, aged about 6 to 100. With each sample, at least 5 micrograms of total RNA were extracted. This clonotype was seen only a few times. This sequence originates from a woman aged 18-29 years in good health. Sequencing was performed on blood.

The CDR3: CASSVGLAPRAASETQYF. For the CDR3, the DNA is TGTGCCAGCAGCGTCGGCCTGGCCCCCCGGGCAGCTTCTGAGACCCAGTACTTC. V gene TRBV9 combines with J gene TRBJ2-5; D unclear. Germline V gene sequence: CDR1 SGDLS, CDR2 YYNGEE. Between the trimmed V and J ends, which lost 2 bases and 5 bases, there was a span of 25 bases. CDR3 size: 18 residues. The full variable domain, rest sourced from reference TRBV9 and TRBJ2-5, is DSGVTQTPKHLITATGQRVTLRCSPRSGDLSVYWYQQSLDQGLQFLIQYYNGEERAKGNILERFSAQQFPDLHSELNLSSLELGDSALYFCASSVGLAPRAASETQYFGPGTRLLVL.